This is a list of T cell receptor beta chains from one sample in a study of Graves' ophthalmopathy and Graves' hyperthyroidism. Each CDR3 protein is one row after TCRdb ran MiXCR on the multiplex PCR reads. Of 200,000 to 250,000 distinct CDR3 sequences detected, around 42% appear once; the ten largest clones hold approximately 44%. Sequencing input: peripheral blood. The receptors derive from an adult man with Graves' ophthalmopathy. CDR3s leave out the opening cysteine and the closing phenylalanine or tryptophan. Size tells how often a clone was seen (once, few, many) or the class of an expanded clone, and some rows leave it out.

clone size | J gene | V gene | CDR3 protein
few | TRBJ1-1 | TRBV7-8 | ASSSSPGRNTEAF
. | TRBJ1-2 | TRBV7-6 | AGSLDRRLAMGYT
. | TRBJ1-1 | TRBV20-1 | SARPDPLETEAF
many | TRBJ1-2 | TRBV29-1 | SVGSGTAYGYT
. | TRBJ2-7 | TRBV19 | ASSIVGQLYEQY
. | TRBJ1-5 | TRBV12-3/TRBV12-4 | ATWDRDNQPQH
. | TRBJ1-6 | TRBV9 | ATSSNRNSPLH
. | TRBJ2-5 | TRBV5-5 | ASSSAQETGTQY
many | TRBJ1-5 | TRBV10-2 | ASSEGGPQH
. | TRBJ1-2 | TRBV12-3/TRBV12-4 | ASSRDRHWDYT
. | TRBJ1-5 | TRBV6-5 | ASSYSIVNNQPQH
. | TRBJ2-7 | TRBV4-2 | ANSQIHSHEQY
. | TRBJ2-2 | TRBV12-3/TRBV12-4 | ATGAGGPDSPGSCF
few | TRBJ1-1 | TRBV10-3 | AISQDSPTEAF
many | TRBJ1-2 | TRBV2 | ASSGTGGDSYGYT
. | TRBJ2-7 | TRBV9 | ASSVQGASYEQY
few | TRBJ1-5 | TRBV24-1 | ATSDSRVSDQPQH
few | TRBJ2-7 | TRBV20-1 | SAMGTGAFSYEQY
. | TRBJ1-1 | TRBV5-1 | ASSFTSTSTEAF
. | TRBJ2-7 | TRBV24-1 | ATSEAGWGKREQY
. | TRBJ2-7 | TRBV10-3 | ASSPGTFYEQY
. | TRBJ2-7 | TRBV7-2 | ASSTPRTGGSRTYEQY
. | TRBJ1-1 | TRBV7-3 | ASSPVRGTEAF
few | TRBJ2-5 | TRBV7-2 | ASSLTTGTGETQY
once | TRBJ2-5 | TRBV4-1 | ASSLRDTRMQETQY
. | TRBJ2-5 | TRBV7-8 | ASSLRTGWSETQY
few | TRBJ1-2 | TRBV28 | ASTQDGYGYT
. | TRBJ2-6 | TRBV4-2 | ASSQEGVTSGANVLT
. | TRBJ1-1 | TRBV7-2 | ASSKDPVRTEAF
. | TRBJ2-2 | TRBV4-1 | ASSRPRGVDTGELF
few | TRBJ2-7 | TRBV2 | ASNGGPEGYEQY
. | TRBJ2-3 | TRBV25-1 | ASSDGTGGLTDTQY
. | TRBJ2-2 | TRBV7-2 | ASSSLAVDTGELF
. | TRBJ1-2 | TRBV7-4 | ASSLSAAGYGYT
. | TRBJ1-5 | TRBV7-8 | ASSLTPGARGQPQH
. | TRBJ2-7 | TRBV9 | ASSLGEGLAYEQY
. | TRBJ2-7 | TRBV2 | ASKQRYLLEQY
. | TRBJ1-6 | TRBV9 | ASSSRTGYNSLLH
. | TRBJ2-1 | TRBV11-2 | ASSFGPEQF
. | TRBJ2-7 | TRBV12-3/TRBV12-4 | ASTQQGYEQY
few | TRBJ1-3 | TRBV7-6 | ASSLVPGGRNTIY
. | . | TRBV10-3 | AISESTSANNEQF
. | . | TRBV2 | ASRSRGQGRDEQF
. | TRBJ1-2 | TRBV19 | ASIPGPANYGYT
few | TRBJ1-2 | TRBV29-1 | SVRDTNLNGYT
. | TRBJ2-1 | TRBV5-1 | ASSPRTQDNEQF
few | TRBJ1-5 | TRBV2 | ASSWDQGGNQPQH
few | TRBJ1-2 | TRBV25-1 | ARRTGIDYGYT
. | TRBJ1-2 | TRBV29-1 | SAAGLGYGYT
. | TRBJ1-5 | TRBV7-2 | ASSRTDRSQPQH
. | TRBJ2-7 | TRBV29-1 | SVEDSTGSYEQY
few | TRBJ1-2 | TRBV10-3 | AISESKGKVNYGYT
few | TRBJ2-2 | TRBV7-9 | ASSEDRGNTGELF
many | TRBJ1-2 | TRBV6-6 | ASSPGQGEDGYT
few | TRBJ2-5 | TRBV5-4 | ASSWEVFEETQY
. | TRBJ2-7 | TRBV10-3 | AISSTSGAFEQY
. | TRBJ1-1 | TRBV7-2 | ASIRVLNTEAF
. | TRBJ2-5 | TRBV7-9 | ASSSMTGRETQY